This T cell receptor beta chain comes out of a study of control samples from healthy donors and cancer patients. Only in-frame clones appear in the TCRdb table, and some are missing; sequencing was by immunoSEQ multiplex PCR. The sample has some 130,000 clones; over 80% are singletons. Germline assignment: CDR1 SGHDT and CDR2 YYEEEE. The CDR3 has 14 amino acids. Deletions cut 4 bases from V and 3 bases from J, with 14 bases between. The gene calls are TRBV5-6 and TRBJ2-7; D tentatively fits TRBD1 or TRBD2 (5 bases each). This TCR came from a woman in her forties or fifties in good health. Sequencing was carried out using blood. The CDR3 sequence: CASSPGPADYEQYF. CDR3 bases: TGTGCCAGCAGCCCGGGACCGGCGGACTACGAGCAGTACTTC.